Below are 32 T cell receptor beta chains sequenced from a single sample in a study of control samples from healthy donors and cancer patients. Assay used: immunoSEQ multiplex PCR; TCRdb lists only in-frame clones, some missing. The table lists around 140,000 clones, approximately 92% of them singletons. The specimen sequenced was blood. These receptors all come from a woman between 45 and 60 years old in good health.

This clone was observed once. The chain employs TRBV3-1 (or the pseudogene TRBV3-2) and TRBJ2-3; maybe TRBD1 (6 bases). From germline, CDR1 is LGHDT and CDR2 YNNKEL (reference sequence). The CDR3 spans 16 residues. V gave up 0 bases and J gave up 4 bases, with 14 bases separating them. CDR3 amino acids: CASSQEETGGPDTQYF. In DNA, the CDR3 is TGTGCCAGCAGCCAAGAAGAGACAGGAGGCCCAGATACGCAGTATTTT.

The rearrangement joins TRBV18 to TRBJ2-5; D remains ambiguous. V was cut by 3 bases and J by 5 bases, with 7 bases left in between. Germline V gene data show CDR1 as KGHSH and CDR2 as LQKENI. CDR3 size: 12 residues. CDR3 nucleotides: TGTGCCAGCTCACCTTATGGGGAGACCCAGTACTTC. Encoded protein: CASSPYGETQYF.

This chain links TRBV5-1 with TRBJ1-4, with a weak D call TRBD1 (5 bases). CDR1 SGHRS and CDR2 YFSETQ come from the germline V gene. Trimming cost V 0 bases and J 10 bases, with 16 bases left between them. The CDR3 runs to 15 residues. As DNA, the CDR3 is TGCGCCAGCAGCTTGGGACAGTCCTGGGGGGGAAAACTGTTTTTT. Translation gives CASSLGQSWGGKLFF.

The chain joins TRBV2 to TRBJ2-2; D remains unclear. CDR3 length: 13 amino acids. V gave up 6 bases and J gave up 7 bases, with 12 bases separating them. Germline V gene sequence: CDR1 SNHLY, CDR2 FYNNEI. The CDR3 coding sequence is TGTGCCAGCAGCCCCGGACCTGTCGGGGAGCTGTTTTTT. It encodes CASSPGPVGELFF.

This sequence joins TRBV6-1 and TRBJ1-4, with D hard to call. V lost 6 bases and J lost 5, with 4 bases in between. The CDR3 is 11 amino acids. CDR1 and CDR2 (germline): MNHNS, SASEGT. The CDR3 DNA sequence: TGTGCCAGCAGACAGAATGAAAAACTGTTTTTT. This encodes CASRQNEKLFF.

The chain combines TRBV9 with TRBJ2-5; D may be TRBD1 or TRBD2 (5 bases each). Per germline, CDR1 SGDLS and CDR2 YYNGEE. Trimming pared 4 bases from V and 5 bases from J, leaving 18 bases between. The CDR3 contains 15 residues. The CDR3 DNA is TGTGCCAGCAGCCCATATGGGGGTCCAGGGGAGACCCAGTACTTC. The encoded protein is CASSPYGGPGETQYF.

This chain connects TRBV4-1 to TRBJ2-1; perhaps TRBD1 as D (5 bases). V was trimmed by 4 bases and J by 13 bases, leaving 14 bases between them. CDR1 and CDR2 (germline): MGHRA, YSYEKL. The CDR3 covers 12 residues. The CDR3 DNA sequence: TGCGCCAGCAGCCTTTCAAGGGGTCACCAGTTCTTC. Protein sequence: CASSLSRGHQFF.

For the CDR3, the DNA is TGTGCCAGCAGCAGCAAATACCGGACAGGGGAGTACTACAATGAGCAGTTCTTC. It yields the protein CASSSKYRTGEYYNEQFF. The chain couples TRBV3-1 (or the pseudogene TRBV3-2) to TRBJ2-1; 9 nucleotides align to TRBD1. Germline values: CDR1 LGHDT, CDR2 YNNKEL (reference sequence). After removal of 5 bases from V and 3 bases from J, the junction contained 14 bases not matched to a gene. The CDR3 totals 18 residues.

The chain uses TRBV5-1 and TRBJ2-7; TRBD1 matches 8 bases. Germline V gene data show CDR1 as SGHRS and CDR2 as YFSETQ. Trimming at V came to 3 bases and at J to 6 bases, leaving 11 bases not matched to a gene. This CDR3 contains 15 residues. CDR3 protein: CASSSTPSQGGEQYF. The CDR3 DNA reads TGCGCCAGCAGCTCAACACCTTCACAGGGGGGCGAGCAGTACTTC.

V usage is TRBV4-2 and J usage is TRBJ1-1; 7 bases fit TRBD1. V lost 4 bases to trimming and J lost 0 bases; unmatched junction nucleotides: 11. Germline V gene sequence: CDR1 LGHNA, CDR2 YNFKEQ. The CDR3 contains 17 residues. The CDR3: CASSLLRTGELNTEAFF. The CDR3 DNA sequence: TGTGCCAGCAGCCTCCTTCGGACAGGAGAACTGAACACTGAAGCTTTCTTT.

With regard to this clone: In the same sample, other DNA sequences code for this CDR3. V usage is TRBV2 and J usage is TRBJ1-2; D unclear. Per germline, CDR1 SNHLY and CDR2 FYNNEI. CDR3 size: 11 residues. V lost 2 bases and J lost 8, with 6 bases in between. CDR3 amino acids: CASSESGGYTF. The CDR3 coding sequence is TGTGCCAGCAGTGAAAGTGGAGGCTACACCTTC. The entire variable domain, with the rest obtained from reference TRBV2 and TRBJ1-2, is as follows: EPEVTQTPSHQVTQMGQEVILRCVPISNHLYFYWYRQILGQKVEFLVSFYNNEISEKSEIFDDQFSVERPDGSNFTLKIRSTKLEDSAMYFCASSESGGYTFGSGTRLTVV.

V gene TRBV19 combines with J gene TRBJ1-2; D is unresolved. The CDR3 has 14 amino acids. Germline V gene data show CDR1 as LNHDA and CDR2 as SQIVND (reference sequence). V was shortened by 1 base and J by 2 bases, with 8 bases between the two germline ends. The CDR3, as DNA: TGTGCCAGTAGTATAGCCACTACGAACTATGGCTACACCTTC. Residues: CASSIATTNYGYTF. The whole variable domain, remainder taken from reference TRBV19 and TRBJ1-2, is DGGITQSPKYLFRKEGQNVTLSCEQNLNHDAMYWYRQDPGQGLRLIYYSQIVNDFQKGDIAEGYSVSREKKESFPLTVTSAQKNPTAFYLCASSIATTNYGYTFGSGTRLTVV.

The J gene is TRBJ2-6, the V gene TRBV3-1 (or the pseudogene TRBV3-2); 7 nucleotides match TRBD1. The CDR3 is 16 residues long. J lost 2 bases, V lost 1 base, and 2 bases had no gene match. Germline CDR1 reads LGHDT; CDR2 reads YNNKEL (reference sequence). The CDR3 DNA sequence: TGTGCCAGCAGCCAAGCGACAGGGACTGGGGCCAACGTCCTGACTTTC. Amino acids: CASSQATGTGANVLTF.

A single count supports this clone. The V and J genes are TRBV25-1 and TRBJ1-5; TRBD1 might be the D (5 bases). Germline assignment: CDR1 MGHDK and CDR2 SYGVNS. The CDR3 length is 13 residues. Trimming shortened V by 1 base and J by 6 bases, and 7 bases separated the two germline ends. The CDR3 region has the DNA TGTGCCAGCAGTGAATTTGGGGGTCAGCCCCAGCATTTT. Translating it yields CASSEFGGQPQHF. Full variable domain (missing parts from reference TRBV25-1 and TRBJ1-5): EADIYQTPRYLVIGTGKKITLECSQTMGHDKMYWYQQDPGMELHLIHYSYGVNSTEKGDLSSESTVSRIRTEHFPLTLESARPSHTSQYLCASSEFGGQPQHFGDGTRLSIL.

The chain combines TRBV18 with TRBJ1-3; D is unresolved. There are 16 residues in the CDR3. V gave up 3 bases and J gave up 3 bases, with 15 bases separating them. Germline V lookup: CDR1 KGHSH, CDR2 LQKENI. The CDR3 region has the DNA TGTGCCAGCTCACCCTTCGCACCGGAGGGTGGAAACACCATATATTTT. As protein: CASSPFAPEGGNTIYF.

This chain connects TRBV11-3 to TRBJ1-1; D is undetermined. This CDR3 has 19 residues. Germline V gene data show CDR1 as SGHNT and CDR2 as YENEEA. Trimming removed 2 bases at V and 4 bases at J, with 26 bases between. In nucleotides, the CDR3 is TGTGCCAGCAGCTTAACCCCCCCCTCTATCGGCAGGTGGGTCACTGAAGCTTTCTTT. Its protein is CASSLTPPSIGRWVTEAFF.

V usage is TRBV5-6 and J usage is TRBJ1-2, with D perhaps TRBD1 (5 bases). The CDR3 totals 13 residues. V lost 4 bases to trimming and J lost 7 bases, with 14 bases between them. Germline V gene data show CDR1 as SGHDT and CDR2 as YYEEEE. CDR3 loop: CASSPAGGRGYTF. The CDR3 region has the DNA TGTGCCAGCAGCCCCGCCGGGGGACGTGGCTACACCTTC.

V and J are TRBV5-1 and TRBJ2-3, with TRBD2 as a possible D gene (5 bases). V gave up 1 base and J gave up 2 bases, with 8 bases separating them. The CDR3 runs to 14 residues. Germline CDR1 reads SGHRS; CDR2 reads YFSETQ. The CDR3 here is CASSLSGITDTQYF. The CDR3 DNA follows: TGCGCCAGCAGCTTGTCGGGAATCACAGATACGCAGTATTTT.

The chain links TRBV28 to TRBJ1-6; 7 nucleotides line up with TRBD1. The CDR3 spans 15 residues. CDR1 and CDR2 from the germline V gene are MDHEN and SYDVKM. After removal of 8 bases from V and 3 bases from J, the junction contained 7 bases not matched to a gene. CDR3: CASGLTGVYNSPLHF. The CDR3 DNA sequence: TGTGCCAGCGGATTAACAGGGGTCTATAATTCACCCCTCCACTTT.

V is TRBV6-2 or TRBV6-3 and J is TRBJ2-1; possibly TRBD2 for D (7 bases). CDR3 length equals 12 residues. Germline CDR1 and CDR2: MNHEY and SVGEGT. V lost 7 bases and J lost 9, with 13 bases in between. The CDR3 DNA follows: TGTGCCAGCAACCCTGGGGGGGCTGAGCAGTTCTTC. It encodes CASNPGGAEQFF.

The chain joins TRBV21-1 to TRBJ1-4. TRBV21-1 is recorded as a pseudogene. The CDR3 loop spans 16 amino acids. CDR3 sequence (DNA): TGTGCCAGCAGCAAACGGACGGAGCCCATTGGAGAAAAACTGTTTTTT. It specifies CASSKRTEPIGEKLFF.

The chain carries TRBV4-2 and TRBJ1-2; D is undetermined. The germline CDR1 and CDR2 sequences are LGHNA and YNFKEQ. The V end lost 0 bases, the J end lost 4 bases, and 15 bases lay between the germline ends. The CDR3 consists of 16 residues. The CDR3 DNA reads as TGTGCCAGCAGCCAAGATCTATGGACGGCAAGCTATGGCTACACCTTC. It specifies CASSQDLWTASYGYTF.

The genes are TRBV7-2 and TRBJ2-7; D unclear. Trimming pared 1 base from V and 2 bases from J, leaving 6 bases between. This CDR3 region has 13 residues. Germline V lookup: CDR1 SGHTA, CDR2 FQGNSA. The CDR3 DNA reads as TGTGCCAGCAGCTTAGGAGTACCCTACGAGCAGTACTTC. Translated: CASSLGVPYEQYF.

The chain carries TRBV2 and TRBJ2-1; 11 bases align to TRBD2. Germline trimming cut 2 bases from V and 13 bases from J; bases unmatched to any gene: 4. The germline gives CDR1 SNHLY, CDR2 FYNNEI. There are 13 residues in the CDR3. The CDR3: CASSERLAGGQFF. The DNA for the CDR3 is TGTGCCAGCAGTGAACGGCTAGCGGGAGGTCAGTTCTTC.

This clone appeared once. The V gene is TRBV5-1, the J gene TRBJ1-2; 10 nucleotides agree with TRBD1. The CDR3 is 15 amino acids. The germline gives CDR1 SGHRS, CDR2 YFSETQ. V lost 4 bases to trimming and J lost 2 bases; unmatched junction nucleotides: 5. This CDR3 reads CASSDEDRGNYGYTF. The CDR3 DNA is TGCGCCAGCAGCGACGAGGACAGGGGGAACTATGGCTACACCTTC.

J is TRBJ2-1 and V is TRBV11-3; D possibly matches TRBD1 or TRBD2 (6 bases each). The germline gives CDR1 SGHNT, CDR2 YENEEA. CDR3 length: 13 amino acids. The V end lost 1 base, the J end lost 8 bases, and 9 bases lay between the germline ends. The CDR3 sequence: CASSLAGGDEQFF. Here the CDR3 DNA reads TGTGCCAGCAGCTTAGCCGGGGGCGATGAGCAGTTCTTC.

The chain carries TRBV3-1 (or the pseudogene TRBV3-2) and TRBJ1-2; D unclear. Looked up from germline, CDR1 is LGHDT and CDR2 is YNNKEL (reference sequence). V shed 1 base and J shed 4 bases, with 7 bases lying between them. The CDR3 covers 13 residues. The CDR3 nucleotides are TGTGCCAGCAGCCAAGGCGGAACCTATGGCTACACCTTC. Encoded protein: CASSQGGTYGYTF.

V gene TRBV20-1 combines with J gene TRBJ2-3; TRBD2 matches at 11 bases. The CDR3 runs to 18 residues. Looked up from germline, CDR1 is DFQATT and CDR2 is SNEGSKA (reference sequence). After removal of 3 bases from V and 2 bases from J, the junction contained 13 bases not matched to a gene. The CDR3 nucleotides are TGCAGTGCTAGTCGCCGACTAGCGGGGCCACTTTCCACAGATACGCAGTATTTT. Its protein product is CSASRRLAGPLSTDTQYF.

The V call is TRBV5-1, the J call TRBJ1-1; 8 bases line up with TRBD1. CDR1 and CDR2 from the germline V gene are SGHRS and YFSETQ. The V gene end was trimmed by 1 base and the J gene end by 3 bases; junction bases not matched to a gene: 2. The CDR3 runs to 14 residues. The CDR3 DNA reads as TGCGCCAGCAGCTTGACAGGGGGTGACACTGAAGCTTTCTTT. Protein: CASSLTGGDTEAFF.

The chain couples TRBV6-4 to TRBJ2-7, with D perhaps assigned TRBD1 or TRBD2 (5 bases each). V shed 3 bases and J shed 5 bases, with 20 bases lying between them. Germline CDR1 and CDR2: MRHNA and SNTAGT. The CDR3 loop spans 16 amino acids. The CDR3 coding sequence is TGTGCCAGCAGTGAAGATCCCTCCGAGGGGTGGGACGAGCAGTACTTC. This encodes CASSEDPSEGWDEQYF.

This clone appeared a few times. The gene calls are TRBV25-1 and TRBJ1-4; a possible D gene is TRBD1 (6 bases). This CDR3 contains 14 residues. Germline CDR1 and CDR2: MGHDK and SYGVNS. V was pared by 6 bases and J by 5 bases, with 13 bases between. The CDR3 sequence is CASRTTGPNEKLFF. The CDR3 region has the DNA TGTGCCAGCAGAACGACAGGCCCAAATGAAAAACTGTTTTTT.

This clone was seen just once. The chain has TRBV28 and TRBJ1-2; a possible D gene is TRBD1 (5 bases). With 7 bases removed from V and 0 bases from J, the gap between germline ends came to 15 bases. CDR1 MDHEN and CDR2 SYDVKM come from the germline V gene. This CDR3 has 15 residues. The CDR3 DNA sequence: TGTGCCAGCACCTACCTTGCGACAGCTAACTATGGCTACACCTTC. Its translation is CASTYLATANYGYTF.